This is a list of T cell receptor beta chains from one sample in a study of glioma-infiltrating T cells. From the multiplex PCR reads, TCRdb called clonotypes with MiXCR, one entry per CDR3 protein. Of a few hundred thousand distinct CDR3 sequences listed, around 38% are singletons. The specimen sequenced was glioma tissue, nonneoplastic brain tissue, or PBMCs (not recorded which). All receptors derive from a human donor with low-grade glioma or glioblastoma, undergoing nonglioma brain surgery, or in good health (not recorded which). Each CDR3 is given with its conserved first and last residue. The D gene is left open where the match is weak. The size field is filled for only some rows; it gives once, few, many or a size class.

j_call: TRBJ2-3
d_call: TRBD2
v_call: TRBV20-1
clone_size: few
cdr3_aa: CSATGGLVQDTQYF
cdr3_nt: TGCAGTGCTACCGGAGGACTAGTTCAAGATACGCAGTATTTT

j_call: TRBJ2-1
d_call: .
v_call: TRBV20-1
clone_size: .
cdr3_aa: CSGRGSNYNEQFF
cdr3_nt: TGCAGTGGAAGGGGAAGCAACTACAATGAGCAGTTCTTC

j_call: TRBJ2-3
d_call: .
v_call: TRBV20-1
clone_size: many
cdr3_aa: CSARDREGPTDTQYF
cdr3_nt: TGCAGTGCTAGAGACAGGGAAGGCCCCACAGATACGCAGTATTTT

j_call: TRBJ2-7
d_call: .
v_call: TRBV4-3
clone_size: .
cdr3_aa: CASSQDIYYEQYF
cdr3_nt: TGCGCCAGCAGCCAGGACATCTACTACGAGCAGTACTTC

j_call: TRBJ1-4
d_call: .
v_call: TRBV7-6
clone_size: .
cdr3_aa: CASSLRSAGMGEKLFF
cdr3_nt: TGTGCCAGCAGCTTAAGATCGGCAGGGATGGGAGAAAAACTGTTTTTT

j_call: TRBJ2-7
d_call: .
v_call: TRBV7-2
clone_size: .
cdr3_aa: CASSLQETYEQYF
cdr3_nt: TGTGCCAGCAGCTTACAGGAGACATACGAGCAGTACTTC

j_call: TRBJ2-3
d_call: TRBD2
v_call: TRBV4-2
clone_size: .
cdr3_aa: CASSHRAGATDTQYF
cdr3_nt: TGTGCCAGCAGCCACAGGGCGGGAGCCACAGATACGCAGTATTTT

j_call: TRBJ2-1
d_call: TRBD2
v_call: TRBV20-1
clone_size: .
cdr3_aa: CSARRGGNEQFF
cdr3_nt: TGCAGTGCTAGACGGGGGGGCAATGAGCAGTTCTTC

j_call: TRBJ2-1
d_call: TRBD2
v_call: TRBV4-1
clone_size: .
cdr3_aa: CASSQEGGNEQFF
cdr3_nt: TGCGCCAGCAGCCAAGAGGGGGGGAATGAGCAGTTCTTC

j_call: TRBJ2-7
d_call: TRBD2
v_call: TRBV4-3
clone_size: .
cdr3_aa: CASSQEGGLAGGSYEQYF
cdr3_nt: TGCGCCAGCAGCCAAGAAGGGGGACTAGCGGGGGGCTCCTACGAGCAGTACTTC

j_call: TRBJ2-7
d_call: .
v_call: TRBV27
clone_size: .
cdr3_aa: CASSLDGTCEQYF
cdr3_nt: TGTGCCAGCAGTTTGGACGGCACCTGCGAGCAGTACTTC